This T cell receptor beta chain stems from a study of cytomegalovirus exposure and HLA in healthy donors. Germline V lookup: CDR1 MDHEN, CDR2 SYDVKM. Deletions cut 6 bases from V and 0 bases from J, with 6 bases between. This CDR3 region has 13 residues. As concerns this clone: Its antigen is unidentified.

Findings of the study overall: According to reports, the classifier identified cytomegalovirus status with high specificity and sensitivity.

PCR primers comprised 60 Vbeta and 13 Jbeta primers. Sequencing used immunoSEQ multiplex PCR; TCRdb keeps in-frame clones, though not all of them. The profile shows 150,000 to 250,000 clones, approximately 78% of them singletons. The sample taken for sequencing was PBMCs. This sequence originates from a woman between 50 and 59 years old in good health and CMV-seropositive. V gene TRBV28 combines with J gene TRBJ1-5; D remains unclear. CDR3 amino acids: CASRRLSNQPQHF. The DNA of the CDR3 is TGTGCCAGCAGGCGGCTTAGCAATCAGCCCCAGCATTTT.